This entry lists 27 T cell receptor beta chains sequenced from one sample in a study of blood T cell repertoires in COVID-19. This table comes from immunoSEQ multiplex PCR, and its TCRdb copy is limited to in-frame clones, with some not included. There are some 380,000 clones in the sample; around 84% occur only once, and under 1.2% lies in the top ten. Sequenced sample: peripheral blood. The receptors here all came from a human donor with acute or convalescent COVID-19. The donor label of this sample is uncertain.

This clone was seen a few times. V gene TRBV2 combines with J gene TRBJ1-6, with D maybe TRBD1 (5 bases). V lost 8 bases and J lost 10, with 15 bases in between. The CDR3 is made up of 13 amino acids. In germline, CDR1 is SNHLY, CDR2 FYNNEI. The CDR3 DNA follows: TGTGCCAGCGGCCGGGAGGGGAAATCACCCCTCCACTTT. It codes for CASGREGKSPLHF.

The chain joins TRBV5-1 to TRBJ1-4; 11 nucleotides line up with TRBD1. The germline CDR1 and CDR2 sequences are SGHRS and YFSETQ. The ends lost 3 bases at V and 5 bases at J; junction bases unmatched: 9. The CDR3 length is 17 residues. The CDR3, as DNA: TGCGCCAGCAGCTCAGGACAGGGGGCTTTATCGAATGAAAAACTGTTTTTT. Translation: CASSSGQGALSNEKLFF.

The CDR3 DNA follows: TGTGCCAGCAGATACCGGGACTCCTACGAGCAGTACTTC. Its protein product is CASRYRDSYEQYF. This sequence joins TRBV11-2 and TRBJ2-7, with D possibly matching TRBD2 (5 bases). Germline V CDR1 and CDR2: SGHAT, FQNNGV. Trimming removed 6 bases at V and 0 bases at J, with 9 bases between. This CDR3 has 13 residues.

The chain joins TRBV6-5 to TRBJ1-1; TRBD1 matches at 7 bases. The ends lost 6 bases at V and 0 bases at J; junction bases unmatched: 4. Per germline, CDR1 MNHEY and CDR2 SVGAGI. The CDR3 extends over 14 amino acids. The CDR3 coding sequence is TGTGCCAGCAGGGTGGGACAGTTGAACACTGAAGCTTTCTTT. Protein product: CASRVGQLNTEAFF.

The gene calls are TRBV19 and TRBJ1-2; the match to TRBD1 covers 11 bases. Germline V gene lookup returns CDR1 LNHDA and CDR2 SQIVND (reference sequence). V dropped 7 bases and J dropped 4; count of bases not matched to a gene: 5. The CDR3 is made up of 14 amino acids. This CDR3 reads CASNEDRGPYGYTF. The DNA of the CDR3 is TGTGCCAGTAACGAGGACAGGGGGCCCTATGGCTACACCTTC.

The chain joins TRBV5-1 to TRBJ1-2, with D possibly TRBD1 on 6 matching bases. The V gene's germline CDR1 is SGHRS and CDR2 YFSETQ. The CDR3 has 16 residues. V lost 0 bases, J lost 10 bases, and 22 bases lay in between. This chain's CDR3 is CASSLDLQGHRKDYTF. The CDR3 DNA sequence: TGCGCCAGCAGCTTGGACCTCCAGGGGCATCGGAAGGACTACACCTTC.

The chain has TRBV30 and TRBJ2-7, with a possible D match to TRBD2 (5 bases). The V gene lost 3 bases and the J gene lost 0 bases, with 15 bases spanning the gap. Per germline, CDR1 GTSNPN and CDR2 SVGIG (reference sequence). This CDR3 has 15 amino acids. CDR3 nucleotide sequence: TGTGCCTGGAGGGCAGAGAGGGAAAGCTCCTACGAGCAGTACTTC. Its translation: CAWRAERESSYEQYF.

The genes are TRBV5-1 and TRBJ1-1, with 7 bases matching TRBD1. Germline CDR1 and CDR2: SGHRS and YFSETQ. The junction had 10 bases not matched to a gene; V was cut back by 4 bases and J by 7 bases. The CDR3 extends over 14 amino acids. CDR3 DNA sequence: TGCGCCAGCAGCGGGGGCCGGGACAGTAGTGAAGCTTTCTTT. Its translation is CASSGGRDSSEAFF.

In DNA form, the CDR3 reads TGTGCCAGCAGTTACGACAGGGATGTAGGCTACACCTTC. It translates to CASSYDRDVGYTF. The chain recombines TRBV6-2 or TRBV6-3 with TRBJ1-2; 7 bases match TRBD1. CDR3 size: 13 residues. With 2 bases clipped from V and 8 bases from J, the junction kept 5 bases outside the gene matches. Germline assignment: CDR1 MNHEY and CDR2 SVGEGT.

In this sample, this clone turned up a few times. The chain employs TRBV20-1 and TRBJ2-7, with TRBD1 as a possible D gene (6 bases). V was shortened by 3 bases and J by 6 bases, with 12 bases between the two germline ends. CDR1 is DFQATT, CDR2 SNEGSKA, per germline (reference sequence). The CDR3 is made up of 12 amino acids. The CDR3 is CSASPGALEQYF. CDR3 DNA: TGCAGTGCTAGTCCAGGGGCGCTCGAGCAGTACTTC.

The CDR3 sequence is CAISDPGTPSTEAFF. CDR3 in DNA: TGTGCCATCAGTGACCCCGGGACACCGAGCACTGAAGCTTTCTTT. The chain joins TRBV10-3 to TRBJ1-1, with D perhaps matching TRBD1 (6 bases). There are 15 residues in the CDR3. Trimming removed 3 bases from V and 4 bases from J, with 15 bases in between. CDR1 ENHRY and CDR2 SYGVKD come from the germline V gene.

The gene calls are TRBV2 and TRBJ1-2, with 7 bases matching TRBD1. The CDR3 sequence is 14 residues long. V trimming: 6 bases; J trimming: 1 base; junction bases outside the gene matches: 5. Germline-derived CDR1 and CDR2 are SNHLY and FYNNEI. This CDR3 reads CASRGDSLNYGYTF. CDR3 DNA: TGTGCCAGCAGGGGGGACAGTCTTAACTATGGCTACACCTTC.

This chain connects TRBV2 to TRBJ1-2, with D hard to call. The V gene lost 1 base and the J gene lost 5 bases, with 8 bases spanning the gap. Looked up from germline, CDR1 is SNHLY and CDR2 is FYNNEI. The length of the CDR3 is 13 residues. As DNA, the CDR3 is TGTGCCAGCAGTGAAGAGACATATTATGGCTACACCTTC. Its protein product is CASSEETYYGYTF.

This chain links TRBV12-3 or TRBV12-4 with TRBJ1-1; D gene unclear. This CDR3 region has 13 residues. Trimming cost V 6 bases and J 3 bases, with 11 bases left between them. CDR3 sequence (DNA): TGTGCCAGCAGGTTCTACAGATACACTGAAGCTTTCTTT. This encodes CASRFYRYTEAFF.

The rearrangement links TRBV2 to TRBJ2-1, with D possibly matching TRBD2 (6 bases). Germline V CDR1 and CDR2: SNHLY, FYNNEI. CDR3 length: 16 amino acids. Trimming removed 3 bases from V and 2 bases from J, with 14 bases in between. The CDR3 region is CASSDWGDQPYNEQFF. CDR3 DNA: TGTGCCAGCAGTGATTGGGGGGACCAACCCTACAATGAGCAGTTCTTC.

The chain links TRBV28 to TRBJ1-4; no firm D call. With 8 bases removed from V and 8 bases from J, the gap between germline ends came to 12 bases. Germline V gene sequence: CDR1 MDHEN, CDR2 SYDVKM. The CDR3 is 12 residues long. CDR3 protein: CASGPYEEKLFF. In DNA, the CDR3 is TGTGCCAGCGGGCCTTACGAGGAAAAACTGTTTTTT.

The chain has TRBV11-2 and TRBJ2-7; 10 bases align to TRBD1. The CDR3 has 15 residues. Per germline, CDR1 SGHAT and CDR2 FQNNGV. V was pared by 3 bases and J by 3 bases, with 5 bases of the junction left unmatched. The DNA for the CDR3 is TGTGCCAGCAGCTTGAGCCGGGACAGGGGCTACGAGCAGTACTTC. Translating it yields CASSLSRDRGYEQYF.

The chain carries TRBV30 and TRBJ1-4; D remains unclear. CDR1 and CDR2 (germline): GTSNPN, SVGIG (reference sequence). V was pared by 5 bases and J by 4 bases, with 17 bases between. CDR3 size: 15 residues. In DNA form, the CDR3 reads TGTGCCTGGGCTCGGGGAGGGCCGATTAATGAAAAACTGTTTTTT. Translated, it gives CAWARGGPINEKLFF.

The chain has TRBV6-5 and TRBJ1-1; D gene uncertain. V was cut by 10 bases and J by 1 base, with 13 bases left in between. The CDR3 has 13 amino acids. Per germline, CDR1 MNHEY and CDR2 SVGAGI. CDR3 nucleotides: TGTGCCACCCATCGAGGGAGGAACACTGAAGCTTTCTTT. Its protein is CATHRGRNTEAFF.

The genes are TRBV28 and TRBJ1-5, with D possibly matching TRBD1 (6 bases). The CDR3 is 14 residues long. Germline assignment: CDR1 MDHEN and CDR2 SYDVKM. Trimming took off 7 bases at V and 0 bases at J, with 10 bases between the two ends. The CDR3 spells CASMGQFSNQPQHF. The CDR3 DNA reads as TGTGCCAGCATGGGACAATTTAGCAATCAGCCCCAGCATTTT.

The CDR3 DNA follows: TGTGCTAGTGGACCTCATCGGAAGGACAGGTCACCCTATGGCTACACCTTC. Amino acid sequence: CASGPHRKDRSPYGYTF. The J gene is TRBJ1-2, the V gene TRBV12-5, with 7 bases matching TRBD1. CDR1 is LGHNT, CDR2 FRNRAP, per germline. The CDR3 sequence is 17 residues long. V trimming: 6 bases; J trimming: 4 bases; junction bases outside the gene matches: 17. The full variable domain, its missing parts supplied by reference TRBV12-5 and TRBJ1-2, is DARVTQTPRHKVTEMGQEVTMRCQPILGHNTVFWYRQTMMQGLELLAYFRNRAPLDDSGMPKDRFSAEMPDATLATLKIQPSEPRDSAVYFCASGPHRKDRSPYGYTFGSGTRLTVV.

This rearrangement joins TRBV28 to TRBJ2-1, with TRBD2 as a possible D gene (7 bases). Germline V gene sequence: CDR1 MDHEN, CDR2 SYDVKM. Trimming left V 4 bases short and J 4 bases short, with 14 bases between. CDR3 length: 15 amino acids. CDR3 protein: CASSSQRGAYNEQFF. The DNA for the CDR3 is TGTGCCAGCAGTTCCCAACGGGGGGCTTACAATGAGCAGTTCTTC.

This clone was observed a single time. This sequence joins TRBV7-9 and TRBJ2-7, with TRBD1 matching over 8 bases. Germline CDR1 is SEHNR and CDR2 is FQNEAQ (reference sequence). J lost 0 bases, V lost 0 bases, and 4 bases had no gene match. CDR3 length: 16 amino acids. CDR3 sequence: CASSLAVTGVSYEQYF. The DNA of the CDR3 is TGTGCCAGCAGCTTAGCGGTGACAGGGGTCTCCTACGAGCAGTACTTC.

This clone showed up just once. The rearrangement uses TRBV6-5 and TRBJ2-2; 8 bases are shared with TRBD1. Germline CDR1 reads MNHEY; CDR2 reads SVGAGI. The junction had 2 bases not matched to a gene; V was cut back by 6 bases and J by 5 bases. The CDR3 sequence is 13 residues long. The CDR3 region has the DNA TGTGCCAGCAGGGGACAGGCGACCGGGGAGCTGTTTTTT. Its translation is CASRGQATGELFF.

In DNA, the CDR3 is TGTGCCAGCAGCTTGATCGGGGGGACAGGCTATGGCTACACCTTC. It specifies CASSLIGGTGYGYTF. This sequence joins TRBV5-6 and TRBJ1-2, with 8 bases aligning to TRBD1. This CDR3 spans 15 amino acids. The germline gives CDR1 SGHDT, CDR2 YYEEEE. The trim removed 1 base at V and 4 bases at J, leaving 6 bases unmatched.

This clone was counted once. This chain joins TRBV27 and TRBJ2-2; D might be TRBD1 (6 bases). Germline V lookup: CDR1 MNHEY, CDR2 SMNVEV (reference sequence). This CDR3 comprises 16 residues. The V gene lost 6 bases and the J gene lost 3 bases, with 17 bases spanning the gap. The CDR3 spells CASRLTGFVDTGELFF. The CDR3 DNA is TGTGCCAGCAGATTGACAGGTTTCGTAGACACCGGGGAGCTGTTTTTT.

The chain is built from TRBV11-2 and TRBJ2-7; 8 bases are a match to TRBD1. The germline gives CDR1 SGHAT, CDR2 FQNNGV. This CDR3 spans 17 amino acids. V lost 5 bases and J lost 4; bases outside the gene matches: 16. The CDR3 region is CASSPLGRAGGDYEQYF. The CDR3 DNA follows: TGTGCCAGCAGCCCCCTTGGTCGGGCAGGGGGCGATTACGAGCAGTACTTC. The full variable domain, completed using reference TRBV11-2 and TRBJ2-7, is EAGVAQSPRYKIIEKRQSVAFWCNPISGHATLYWYQQILGQGPKLLIQFQNNGVVDDSQLPKDRFSAERLKGVDSTLKIQPAKLEDSAVYLCASSPLGRAGGDYEQYFGPGTRLTVT.